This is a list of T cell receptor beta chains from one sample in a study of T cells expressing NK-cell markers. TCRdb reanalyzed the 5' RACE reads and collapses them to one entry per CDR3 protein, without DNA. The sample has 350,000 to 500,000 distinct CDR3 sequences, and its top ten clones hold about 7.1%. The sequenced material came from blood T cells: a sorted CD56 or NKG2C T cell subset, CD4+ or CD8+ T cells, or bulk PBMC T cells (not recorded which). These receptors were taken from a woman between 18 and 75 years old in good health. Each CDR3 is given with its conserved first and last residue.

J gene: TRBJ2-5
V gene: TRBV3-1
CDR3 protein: CASSHLDRGQETQYF

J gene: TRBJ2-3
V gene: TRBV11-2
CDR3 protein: CASSDSMGDTQYF

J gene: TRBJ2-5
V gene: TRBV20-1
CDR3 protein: CSARRWMEETQYF

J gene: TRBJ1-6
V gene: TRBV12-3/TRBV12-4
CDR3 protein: CASSSRPTGTYSPLHF

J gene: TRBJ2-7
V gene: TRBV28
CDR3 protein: CASSLAQTFGEQYF

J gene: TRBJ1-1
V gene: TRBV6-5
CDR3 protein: CASSYLSGKAFF

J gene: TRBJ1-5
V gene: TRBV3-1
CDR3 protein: CASSQGNNQPQHF

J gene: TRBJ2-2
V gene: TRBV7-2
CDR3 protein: CASSSQGGLYTGELFF

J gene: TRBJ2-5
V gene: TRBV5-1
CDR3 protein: CASSPRQGATTQYF

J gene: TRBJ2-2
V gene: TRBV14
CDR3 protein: CASSQNWNTGELFF

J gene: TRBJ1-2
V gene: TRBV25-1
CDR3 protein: CASSEGTFYGYTF

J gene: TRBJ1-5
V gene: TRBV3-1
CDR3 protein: CASSFTGFGQPQHF

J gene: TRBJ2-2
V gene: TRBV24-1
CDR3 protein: CANSGTTNTGELFF

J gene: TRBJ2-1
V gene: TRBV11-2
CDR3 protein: CASSLAGSKQFF

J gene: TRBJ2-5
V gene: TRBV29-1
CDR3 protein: CSVGAGGTKTQYF

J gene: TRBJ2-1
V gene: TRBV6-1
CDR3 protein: CASSARPGGDRYNEQFF

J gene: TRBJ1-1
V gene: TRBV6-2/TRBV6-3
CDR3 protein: CASRIAGGWSTEAFF

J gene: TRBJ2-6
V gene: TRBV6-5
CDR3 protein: CASRVTGGVTGANVLTF

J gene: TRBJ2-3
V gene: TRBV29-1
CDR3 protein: CSVGGFPYTDTQYF

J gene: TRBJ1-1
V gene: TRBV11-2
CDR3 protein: CASSANLGGGTEAFF

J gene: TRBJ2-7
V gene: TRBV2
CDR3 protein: CASSEPPEQYF

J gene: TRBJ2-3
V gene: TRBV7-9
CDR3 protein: CASSSLGTATDTQYF

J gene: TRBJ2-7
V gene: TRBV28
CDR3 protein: CASSLEGSPYEQYF

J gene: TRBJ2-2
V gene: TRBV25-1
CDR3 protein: CASSEYPFANTGELFF

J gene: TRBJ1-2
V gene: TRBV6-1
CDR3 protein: CASSLLNRQGGYGYTF

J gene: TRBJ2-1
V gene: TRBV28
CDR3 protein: CASREGQGAYNEQFF

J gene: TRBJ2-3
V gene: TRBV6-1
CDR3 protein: CASSRLTRSDTQYF

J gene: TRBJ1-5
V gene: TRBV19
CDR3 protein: CASSLRTVPQPQHF

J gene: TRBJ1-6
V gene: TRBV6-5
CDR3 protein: CASSYRDTSPLHF

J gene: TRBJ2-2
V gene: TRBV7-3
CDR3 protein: CASSPRQDGELFF

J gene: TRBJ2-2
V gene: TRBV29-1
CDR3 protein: CSLVWVTGELFF

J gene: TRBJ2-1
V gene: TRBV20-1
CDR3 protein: CSARADRYNEQFF

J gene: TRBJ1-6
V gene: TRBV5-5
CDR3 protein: CASSFRQGGSPLHF

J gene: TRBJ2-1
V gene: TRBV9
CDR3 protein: CASSETKRDGDEQFF

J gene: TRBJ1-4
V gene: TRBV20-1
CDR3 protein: CSARYGAHNEKLFF

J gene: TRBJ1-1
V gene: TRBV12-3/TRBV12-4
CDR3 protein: CASTGGQLGTWTFF

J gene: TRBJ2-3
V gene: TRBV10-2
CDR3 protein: CASGETGGGHDTQYF

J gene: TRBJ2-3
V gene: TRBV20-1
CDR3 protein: CSALSGRAPDTQYF

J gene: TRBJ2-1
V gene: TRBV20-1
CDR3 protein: CSARDKTSGGTPYNEQFF

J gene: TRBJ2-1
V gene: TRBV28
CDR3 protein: CASREGQAGVNEQFF

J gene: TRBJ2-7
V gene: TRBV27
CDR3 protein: CAIGGTHEQYF

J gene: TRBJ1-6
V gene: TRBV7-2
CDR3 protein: CASCLRGDSPLHF

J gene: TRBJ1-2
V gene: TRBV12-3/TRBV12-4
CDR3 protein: CASEGTNYGYTF

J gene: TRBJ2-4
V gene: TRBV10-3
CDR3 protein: CAIRAGGMEDKNIQYF

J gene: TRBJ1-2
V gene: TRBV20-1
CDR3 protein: CSAPGTETDGYTF

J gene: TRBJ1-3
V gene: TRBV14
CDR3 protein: CASSQDGISGNTIYF

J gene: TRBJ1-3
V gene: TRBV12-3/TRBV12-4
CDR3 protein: CASCNRNTIYF

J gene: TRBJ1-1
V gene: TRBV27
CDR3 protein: CASRTGRLNTEAFF

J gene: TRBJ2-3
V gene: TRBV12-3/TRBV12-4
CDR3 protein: CASSPGYSDTDTQYF

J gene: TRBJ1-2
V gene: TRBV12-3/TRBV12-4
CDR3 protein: CASGFRDFDRYGYTF

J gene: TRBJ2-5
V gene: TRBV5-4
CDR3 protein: CASSLKRQGQETQYF

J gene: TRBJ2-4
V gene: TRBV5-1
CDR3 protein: CASSSARENIQYF

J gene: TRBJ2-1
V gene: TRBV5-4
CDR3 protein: CASSLSGPANEQFF